The 2 T cell receptor beta chains below come from one sample, sequenced in a study of OX40 agonist ivuxolimab in advanced cancers. Assay: immunoSEQ multiplex PCR; the TCRdb copy retains only in-frame clones and omits some. The data contain around 40,000 clones, roughly 89% of them seen just once; the ten biggest clones take up roughly 0.53%. The input for sequencing was CD4+ or CD8+ T cells sorted from blood, taken in a trial of the OX40 agonist ivuxolimab. The receptors originated from an adult with an advanced solid tumor such as melanoma, head and neck, liver or kidney cancer.

The rearrangement links TRBV6-6 to TRBJ1-1, with D unresolved. This CDR3 is built from 14 residues. Looked up from germline, CDR1 is MNHNY and CDR2 is SVGAGI (reference sequence). The ends were cut back, 0 bases at V and 4 bases at J, with 9 bases in the middle. The CDR3 sequence is CASSYSDSSTEAFF. The CDR3 DNA reads as TGTGCCAGCAGTTACTCAGACTCGAGCACTGAAGCTTTCTTT.

In regard to this clone: This CDR3 fails to terminate in the conserved phenylalanine or tryptophan, so it likely reflects a read error. The gene calls are TRBV6-1 and TRBJ1-6; D call uncertain. V lost 2 bases and J lost 5, with 4 bases in between. In germline, CDR1 is MNHNS, CDR2 SASEGT. The CDR3 length is 13 residues. The CDR3 loop reads CASSEQNNSPLHL. Written as DNA, the CDR3 is TGTGCCAGCAGTGAACAGAATAATTCACCCCTCCACCTT.